A single sample is the source of the 20 T cell receptor beta chains below, sequenced in a study of T cells in Graves' hyperthyroidism and ophthalmopathy. Amplification yielded TCR beta CDR3 regions, with RNA transcripts as the source. The HTBI primer set drove a first-round RT-PCR of the TCR CDR3. TCRdb recomputed calls from the multiplex PCR reads with MiXCR, one row per CDR3 protein. The sample lists hundreds of thousands of distinct CDR3 sequences, approximately 23% seen once, with about 60% in the top ten. The sequencing input was blood. The receptors derive from a man aged 25 to 45 with Graves' ophthalmopathy.

Comment on this clonotype: With a much larger clone just one base away, this may be a read error. This chain connects TRBV11-2 to TRBJ2-7; maybe TRBD1 (5 bases). The germline CDR1 and CDR2 sequences are SGHAT and FQNNGV. The V end lost 10 bases, the J end lost 3 bases, and 16 bases lay between the germline ends. The CDR3 contains 13 residues. CDR3 sequence: CATRPVGVYEQYF. In nucleotides, the CDR3 is TGTGCCACCCGCCCAGTAGGGGTCTACGAGCAGTACTTC.

The V call is TRBV7-3, the J call TRBJ1-1, with 7 bases aligning to TRBD1. Germline V lookup: CDR1 SGHTA, CDR2 FQGTGA. The CDR3 is made up of 13 amino acids. Trimming cost V 6 bases and J 8 bases; bases outside gene matches: 9. CDR3 nucleotides: TGTGCCAGCAGGACTAACCGACAGGGAGAAGCTTTCTTT. As protein: CASRTNRQGEAFF.

This clonotype was observed many times. The chain carries TRBV5-1 and TRBJ1-1; the match to TRBD1 covers 7 bases. Unmatched junction bases numbered 4, after V lost 4 bases and J lost 1 base. CDR3 length equals 14 residues. The germline V gene encodes CDR1 SGHRS and CDR2 YFSETQ. The CDR3 DNA reads as TGCGCCAGCAGCCAGGGACAGAGGAACACTGAAGCTTTCTTT. Protein: CASSQGQRNTEAFF.

This clonotype was seen at least ten times. The V call is TRBV7-2, the J call TRBJ1-5; D is undetermined. Between the trimmed V and J ends, which lost 2 bases and 3 bases, there was a span of 8 bases. Germline lookup yields CDR1 SGHTA and CDR2 FQGNSA. This CDR3 comprises 14 residues. The CDR3 protein is CASSLYSLNQPQHF. CDR3 nucleotide sequence: TGTGCCAGCAGCTTATATTCCCTCAATCAGCCCCAGCATTTT.

In its sample, this clonotype was seen a few times. The chain uses TRBV9 and TRBJ2-1; 9 nucleotides match TRBD2. J gave up 7 bases and V 0 bases, and 17 bases lay outside the gene matches. Germline V gene sequence: CDR1 SGDLS, CDR2 YYNGEE. CDR3 length: 19 residues. In nucleotides, the CDR3 is TGTGCCAGCAGCGTAGCTACGAGGGTGTTTGCGGGAGGGCGAAATGAGCAGTTCTTC. Its translation is CASSVATRVFAGGRNEQFF.

This clonotype appeared many times. This chain connects TRBV3-1 to TRBJ1-3; the D is unclear. In germline, CDR1 is LGHDT, CDR2 YNNKEL (reference sequence). CDR3 size: 14 residues. V was clipped by 3 bases and J by 4 bases, with 10 bases between them. The CDR3 bases are TGTGCCAGCAGCCAGACAACTAGAGGAAACACCATATATTTT. This encodes CASSQTTRGNTIYF.

The chain links TRBV10-3 to TRBJ1-1; D remains ambiguous. Trimming cost V 4 bases and J 4 bases, with 10 bases left between them. The CDR3 consists of 13 residues. Per germline, CDR1 ENHRY and CDR2 SYGVKD. The CDR3 DNA is TGTGCCATCAGTGGCGGGTTCCCCACTGAAGCTTTCTTT. Its protein product is CAISGGFPTEAFF.

This clonotype has at least ten counts. The chain links TRBV29-1 to TRBJ2-7; no clear D gene. Germline V gene sequence: CDR1 SQVTM, CDR2 ANQGSEA. Trimming cost V 5 bases and J 0 bases, with 8 bases left between them. The CDR3 length is 12 residues. CDR3 sequence reads: CSVTSSSYEQYF. In DNA, the CDR3 is TGCAGCGTTACATCGAGCTCCTACGAGCAGTACTTC.

This clonotype was counted only a few times. The V and J genes are TRBV7-9 and TRBJ1-1; D is perhaps TRBD1 (5 bases). Looked up from germline, CDR1 is SEHNR and CDR2 is FQNEAQ (reference sequence). The V end was cut by 3 bases, the J end by 0 bases, with 14 bases between. There are 16 residues in the CDR3. CDR3 sequence reads: CASSLAGASVNTEAFF. The CDR3 bases are TGTGCCAGCAGCTTGGCCGGGGCGTCGGTGAACACTGAAGCTTTCTTT.

This clonotype was seen a single time. This may come from a read error, since a much larger clone is one base off. The chain uses TRBV11-2 and TRBJ2-7; the D gene is possibly TRBD2 (6 bases). Germline lookup yields CDR1 SGHAT and CDR2 FQNNGV. V gave up 5 bases and J gave up 2 bases, with 16 bases separating them. The CDR3 loop spans 15 amino acids. The CDR3 coding sequence is TGTGCCAGCAGCGGAGGGCCAACAGTTACCTACGAGCAGTACTTC. Translating gives CASSGGPTVTYEQYF.

As regards this clonotype: Because the CDR3 is missing its conserved closing phenylalanine or tryptophan, this is likely a read error. The V gene is TRBV11-2, the J gene TRBJ2-7; TRBD2 aligns across 7 bases. The CDR3 spans 17 residues. Germline CDR1 SGHAT, CDR2 FQNNGV. V shed 0 bases and J 2 bases; nucleotides not matched to a gene: 10. The CDR3 loop reads CASSLDTPLARAYEQYP. CDR3 sequence (DNA): TGTGCCAGCAGCTTAGATACGCCACTAGCGCGCGCCTACGAGCAGTACCCC.

The rearrangement links TRBV3-1 to TRBJ2-2, with 9 bases lining up with TRBD2. Per germline, CDR1 LGHDT and CDR2 YNNKEL (reference sequence). This CDR3 region has 17 residues. V gave up 0 bases and J gave up 6 bases; unmatched junction bases: 8. The CDR3 nucleotides are TGTGCCAGCAGCCAAGATCAAGGCGGGAGGGCCGCCGGGGAGCTGTTTTTT. This sequence encodes CASSQDQGGRAAGELFF.

This clonotype was picked up many times. The V call is TRBV3-1, the J call TRBJ2-3; maybe TRBD1 (5 bases). V dropped 8 bases and J dropped 1 base, with 7 bases sitting between them. Germline CDR1 reads LGHDT; CDR2 reads YNNKEL (reference sequence). There are 12 residues in the CDR3. The CDR3 sequence: CASGAGTDTQYF. As DNA, the CDR3 is TGTGCCAGCGGGGCGGGCACAGATACGCAGTATTTT.

The CDR3 DNA is TGCAGTGCCCCCATTCGGGAGGGCTACAATGAGCAGTTCTTC. It translates to CSAPIREGYNEQFF. The chain joins TRBV20-1 to TRBJ2-1; TRBD2 aligns across 8 bases. V dropped 6 bases and J dropped 3; count of bases not matched to a gene: 7. The CDR3 spans 14 residues. In germline, CDR1 is DFQATT, CDR2 SNEGSKA (reference sequence).

This sequence joins TRBV20-1 and TRBJ2-1; 9 bases agree with TRBD2. Trimming took 7 bases from V and 9 from J; bases not matched to a gene: 10. The germline V gene has CDR1 DFQATT and CDR2 SNEGSKA (reference sequence). The CDR3 has 13 amino acids. CDR3 nucleotide sequence: TGCAGTGTTGTAAAGCGGGAGGTCGGTGAGCAGTTCTTC. This gives the protein CSVVKREVGEQFF.

This clonotype was seen a few times. The chain combines TRBV9 with TRBJ1-3; the D gene is possibly TRBD1 (5 bases). Germline CDR1 is SGDLS and CDR2 is YYNGEE. V dropped 3 bases and J dropped 1 base, with 11 bases sitting between them. CDR3 length: 15 residues. CDR3 residues: CASSARQYSGNTIYF. The CDR3 nucleotides read TGTGCCAGCAGCGCCCGACAGTATTCTGGAAACACCATATATTTT. The whole variable domain, remainder taken from reference TRBV9 and TRBJ1-3, is DSGVTQTPKHLITATGQRVTLRCSPRSGDLSVYWYQQSLDQGLQFLIQYYNGEERAKGNILERFSAQQFPDLHSELNLSSLELGDSALYFCASSARQYSGNTIYFGEGSWLTVV.

This clonotype showed up many times. The rearrangement joins TRBV27 to TRBJ1-1, with D possibly being TRBD1 (5 bases). CDR1 is MNHEY and CDR2 is SMNVEV in the germline V gene (reference sequence). CDR3 size: 13 residues. Trimming left V 5 bases short and J 1 base short, with 8 bases between. The CDR3 DNA follows: TGTGCCAGCAGTAGGGGTCGGAACACTGAAGCTTTCTTT. It yields the protein CASSRGRNTEAFF.

V is TRBV20-1 and J is TRBJ1-2; 9 bases map to TRBD1. The trim removed 1 base at V and 7 bases at J, leaving 4 bases unmatched. The CDR3 contains 13 residues. CDR1 and CDR2 from the germline V gene are DFQATT and SNEGSKA (reference sequence). In DNA form, the CDR3 reads TGCAGTGCTAGAGGGGACAGGGACACTGGCTACACCTTC. As protein: CSARGDRDTGYTF.

This clonotype has more than one count but fewer than ten. The genes are TRBV18 and TRBJ2-7; either TRBD1 or TRBD2 may supply D (5 bases each). Trimming removed 3 bases from V and 3 bases from J, with 12 bases in between. The CDR3 sequence is 14 residues long. Germline-derived CDR1 and CDR2 are KGHSH and LQKENI. CDR3: CASSPSRDGYEQYF. CDR3 nucleotides: TGTGCCAGCTCACCGTCCCGGGACGGCTACGAGCAGTACTTC.

This chain links TRBV29-1 with TRBJ1-2, with D maybe TRBD1 (5 bases). The V gene lost 3 bases and the J gene lost 2 bases, with 10 bases spanning the gap. The CDR3 runs to 13 residues. The germline V gene encodes CDR1 SQVTM and CDR2 ANQGSEA. The CDR3 region has the DNA TGCAGCGTTGACTCAGGGTGGAACTATGGCTACACCTTC. Translation gives CSVDSGWNYGYTF.